The source of this T cell receptor beta chain is a study of beta chain features in type 1 diabetes. This clone was detected once. Its antigen remains unknown. General study findings and limits: HLA effects on TCRB rearrangement stayed unresolved here.

V lost 8 bases, J lost 0 bases, and 5 bases lay in between. Germline CDR1 MNHEY, CDR2 SMNVEV (reference sequence). The CDR3 runs to 13 residues. Expressed TCRB transcripts were sequenced because the entire RNA isolate underwent reverse transcription. Sequenced by immunoSEQ multiplex PCR; TCRdb stores in-frame clones only, minus some. Altogether some 900,000 clones are present, 15% to 20% being singletons, with the ten largest covering 0.02% to 0.025%. The clonotype originates from a young woman in good health. The chain joins TRBV27 to TRBJ2-6; no clear D gene. Source material: naive CD4+ T cells from blood. This CDR3 reads CASEVSGANVLTF. CDR3 nucleotides: TGTGCCAGCGAAGTCTCTGGGGCCAACGTCCTGACTTTC.